A selection of T cell receptor beta chains follows, all from one sample in a study of blood T cell repertoires in COVID-19. Only in-frame clones appear in the TCRdb table, and some are missing; sequencing was by immunoSEQ multiplex PCR. The top ten clones hold around 3.3% of a sample with approximately 100,000 clones, nearly 90% of them seen once. Sequenced sample: peripheral blood. These receptors all stem from a man aged 45-65 years in a cohort sampled during active COVID-19. CDR3s include the opening cysteine and the closing phenylalanine or tryptophan. The D gene is left open where the match is weak. Clone size appears in some rows only: once, few, many, or a class for an expanded clone.

clone_size cdr3_length j_call d_call v_call cdr3_aa cdr3_nt
once 13 TRBJ2-7 . TRBV5-1 CASSLLGDYEQYF TGCGCCAGCAGCTTGTTGGGCGACTACGAGCAGTACTTT
. 14 TRBJ1-1 . TRBV7-8 CASSSGRVVAEAFF TGTGCCAGCAGCTCGGGGAGGGTGGTCGCTGAAGCTTTCTTT
. 15 TRBJ1-1 . TRBV19 CASSNGDSGNTEAFF TGTGCCAGTAGTAACGGTGATTCGGGGAACACTGAAGCTTTCTTT
. 15 TRBJ2-5 TRBD2 TRBV11-3 CASSFRLAGGETQYF TGTGCCAGCAGCTTTCGACTAGCGGGGGGGGAGACCCAGTACTTC
. 13 TRBJ1-2 . TRBV19 CASSMGEGYGYTF TGTGCCAGTAGTATGGGGGAGGGTTATGGCTACACCTTC
once 14 TRBJ2-3 . TRBV5-1 CASSLGDITDTQYF TGCGCCAGCAGCTTGGGGGACATCACAGATACGCAGTATTTT
once 14 TRBJ1-4 TRBD1 TRBV28 CASGLTGAAEKLFF TGTGCCAGCGGGTTAACAGGGGCTGCTGAAAAACTGTTTTTT
. 12 TRBJ2-3 . TRBV6-2/TRBV6-3 CASSFSVDTQYF TGTGCCAGCAGTTTTAGCGTGGATACGCAGTATTTT
. 14 TRBJ2-7 TRBD1 TRBV19 CASSTTGVLSEQYF TGTGCCAGTAGTACGACAGGGGTGCTCAGCGAGCAGTACTTC
. 13 TRBJ1-2 . TRBV5-4 CASRPTGNYGYTF TGTGCCAGCAGACCGACGGGGAACTATGGCTACACCTTC
. 13 TRBJ1-1 . TRBV11-3 CASRQSTNTEAFF TGTGCCAGCAGACAGTCTACGAACACTGAAGCTTTCTTT
. 15 TRBJ2-1 . TRBV10-1 CASSESNGGRNEQFF TGCGCCAGCAGTGAGTCTAACGGGGGTAGGAATGAGCAGTTCTTC
. 15 TRBJ2-7 TRBD1 TRBV18 CASSPGTGGTYEQYF TGTGCCAGCTCACCAGGGACAGGTGGGACCTACGAGCAGTACTTC
few 16 TRBJ1-6 . TRBV5-4 CASSLAIRADNSPLHF TGTGCCAGCAGCTTGGCCATCAGGGCCGATAATTCACCCCTCCACTTT
. 17 TRBJ1-2 . TRBV11-2 CASSSGDGKNTNYGYTF TGTGCCAGCAGCTCGGGGGACGGTAAAAACACTAACTATGGCTACACCTTC
. 14 TRBJ2-3 . TRBV25-1 CASSESRVLDTQYF TGTGCCAGCAGTGAATCGAGGGTTCTAGATACGCAGTATTTT
. 14 TRBJ2-2 . TRBV5-4 CASSPSTHEGELFF TGTGCCAGCAGCCCATCGACACATGAGGGGGAGCTGTTTTTT
few 14 TRBJ1-6 . TRBV19 CASSTAVGQSPLHF TGTGCCAGTAGTACCGCTGTGGGGCAGTCACCCCTCCACTTT
. 15 TRBJ2-3 . TRBV18 CASSPRNGGTDTQYF TGTGCCAGCTCACCACGGAACGGCGGAACAGATACGCAGTATTTT
. 14 TRBJ1-1 . TRBV28 CASSYGGSATEAFF TGTGCCAGCAGTTACGGGGGGTCTGCGACTGAAGCTTTCTTT
. 14 TRBJ2-3 . TRBV19 CASSYGGLTDTQYF TGTGCCAGTAGCTACGGGGGGCTGACAGATACGCAGTATTTT
. 14 TRBJ1-4 . TRBV6-2/TRBV6-3 CASSYETGYEKLFF TGTGCCAGCAGTTACGAGACGGGATACGAAAAACTGTTTTTT
. 11 TRBJ2-7 . TRBV29-1 CSVEDQYEQYF TGCAGCGTTGAAGATCAATACGAGCAGTACTTC
. 14 TRBJ2-1 . TRBV3-1/TRBV3-2 CASNGLGSYNEQFF TGTGCCAGCAACGGACTGGGTTCCTACAATGAGCAGTTCTTC
. 14 TRBJ1-2 . TRBV5-5 CASSLGQMNYGYTF TGTGCCAGCAGCTTGGGGCAGATGAACTATGGCTACACCTTC
. 16 TRBJ2-3 . TRBV9 CASSAIESARTRTQYF TGTGCCAGCAGCGCCATAGAAAGCGCCAGAACCCGCACGCAGTATTTT
. 13 TRBJ2-5 . TRBV5-4 CASSLLKEATQYF TGTGCCAGCAGCTTGTTAAAGGAGGCGACCCAGTACTTC
. 17 TRBJ2-1 TRBD2 TRBV7-2 CASSASSGGAPGNEQFF TGTGCCAGCAGCGCTTCTAGCGGGGGGGCCCCTGGGAATGAGCAGTTCTTC
. 13 TRBJ1-1 TRBD1 TRBV5-4 CASSSTGDTEAFF TGTGCCAGCAGCTCGACAGGGGACACTGAAGCTTTCTTT
once 15 TRBJ1-5 TRBD1 TRBV9 CASSVGTGENQPQHF TGTGCCAGCAGCGTTGGGACAGGAGAAAATCAGCCCCAGCATTTT
. 15 TRBJ1-4 . TRBV5-1 CASSLRPNGGEKLFF TGCGCCAGCAGCTTGAGGCCCAACGGCGGTGAAAAACTGTTTTTT
. 17 TRBJ2-5 TRBD2 TRBV19 CASSIRLAGGRGETQYF TGTGCCAGTAGTATAAGACTAGCGGGGGGGCGAGGAGAGACCCAGTACTTC
. 15 TRBJ2-5 . TRBV24-1 CATSDVARGQETQYF TGTGCCACCAGTGATGTTGCAAGGGGACAAGAGACCCAGTACTTC
. 15 TRBJ2-4 . TRBV11-2 CASSLGGTQRNIQYF TGTGCCAGCAGCTTAGGAGGGACACAACGAAACATTCAGTACTTC
few 15 TRBJ1-6 . TRBV6-4 CASSDRDFENSPLHF TGTGCCAGCAGTGACCGGGATTTCGAGAATTCACCCCTCCACTTT
. 15 TRBJ2-2 TRBD1 TRBV29-1 CSVNTGGVYTGELFF TGCAGCGTAAACACAGGGGGAGTGTACACCGGGGAGCTGTTTTTT
. 15 TRBJ2-7 TRBD1 TRBV6-5 CASRGQGVQSYEQYF TGTGCCAGCAGGGGACAGGGGGTACAGTCCTACGAGCAGTACTTC
. 16 TRBJ1-2 TRBD1 TRBV19 CASSILGQGTNYGYTF TGTGCCAGTAGTATTTTAGGACAGGGGACTAACTATGGCTACACCTTC
. 15 TRBJ1-1 . TRBV5-1 CASSPWTDMNTEAFF TGCGCCAGCAGCCCATGGACTGATATGAACACTGAAGCTTTCTTT
. 13 TRBJ2-1 . TRBV24-1 CATSDRRVSEQFF TGTGCCACCAGTGATCGCAGGGTGTCTGAGCAGTTCTTC
. 14 TRBJ2-7 TRBD1 TRBV7-6 CASSLQTGDYEQYF TGTGCCAGCAGCCTCCAGACAGGGGACTACGAGCAGTACTTC
. 12 TRBJ2-1 . TRBV5-1 CASRRDNNEQFF TGCGCCAGTCGCCGGGACAACAATGAGCAGTTCTTC
. 14 TRBJ1-1 . TRBV6-1 CASSESQGYTEAFF TGTGCCAGCAGTGAGTCGCAGGGTTATACTGAAGCTTTCTTT
. 14 TRBJ2-7 TRBD1 TRBV24-1 CATSDGTGPYEQYF TGTGCCACCAGTGATGGGACAGGACCCTACGAGCAGTACTTC
. 15 TRBJ1-3 . TRBV6-5 CASRTDKGAGNTIYF TGTGCCAGCAGGACGGACAAGGGGGCTGGAAACACCATATATTTT
. 16 TRBJ2-3 TRBD2 TRBV20-1 CSASSGLANRGDTQYF TGCAGTGCTAGTTCGGGACTAGCGAATCGGGGAGATACGCAGTATTTT
. 15 TRBJ2-3 . TRBV7-3 CASSLMARSTDTQYF TGTGCCAGCAGCTTAATGGCTAGGAGCACAGATACGCAGTATTTT